The clone carrying this TCR beta chain was found a few times. Its target is unknown. This sample is part of a study of blood T cells in healthy people across ages. Overall study results and limits: Diversity figures based on one million T cells were deemed too low.

It was with a sample-barcoded 5' primer and a J-beta primer mix that a second PCR of roughly 6 to 12 cycles was run. A 12-random-nucleotide template-switch adaptor tagged each cDNA molecule. MiXCR, run by TCRdb on the 5' RACE reads, gives a single entry per CDR3 protein. The repertoire holds about 1.6 million distinct CDR3 sequences, with roughly 32% as singletons. Germline CDR1 is ENHRY and CDR2 is SYGVKD. V was clipped by 3 bases and J by 7 bases, with 16 bases between them. The CDR3 has 14 amino acids. The sequence was collected from a woman aged 25 to 39 in good health. The sequencing input was blood. This chain joins TRBV10-3 and TRBJ2-7; D is uncertain. The chain's CDR3 is CAISDLSSAAEQYF. CDR3 DNA: TGTGCCATCAGTGATTTATCCTCTGCGGCTGAGCAGTACTTC.